These T cell receptor beta chains were read from a single sample in a study of cytomegalovirus exposure and HLA in healthy donors. TCRdb's table, derived via immunoSEQ multiplex PCR, lists solely in-frame clones and lacks some. Here the sample spans around 150,000 clones, 55% to 75% being singletons. Input material: PBMCs. The receptors shown here come from a man aged 45-60 years in good health and CMV-seropositive. CDR3s include the opening cysteine and the closing phenylalanine or tryptophan. D genes are given only for firm matches. Size is stated for part of the rows, as once, few or many counts, or as a class when the clone is expanded.

TRBJ1-1	NA	TRBV18	NA	CASSPREGGNTEAFF	TGTGCCAGCTCACCACGCGAAGGGGGGAACACTGAAGCTTTCTTT
TRBJ1-5	NA	TRBV5-6	NA	CASSPRGEQPQHF	TGTGCCAGCAGCCCCCGGGGGGAGCAGCCCCAGCATTTT
TRBJ2-5	TRBD2	TRBV10-2	few	CASRIAGPLATQYF	TGCGCCAGCAGAATAGCGGGGCCCCTAGCGACCCAGTACTTC
TRBJ1-4	NA	TRBV5-1	NA	CASSHERVATNEKLFF	TGCGCCAGCAGCCACGAGCGGGTTGCAACTAATGAAAAACTGTTTTTT
TRBJ2-1	NA	TRBV7-2	NA	CASSLGRTYNEQFF	TGTGCCAGCAGCTTAGGGAGGACCTACAATGAGCAGTTCTTC
TRBJ2-1	TRBD1	TRBV28	NA	CASSSLTGTGVYNEQFF	TGTGCCAGCAGTTCCCTCACCGGGACAGGGGTCTACAATGAGCAGTTCTTC
TRBJ1-2	TRBD1	TRBV19	NA	CASSTLGTGVALNYGYTF	TGTGCCAGTAGTACCCTTGGGACAGGGGTCGCCCTAAACTATGGCTACACCTTC
TRBJ2-1	TRBD2	TRBV27	few	CASSLSVAGVDNEQFF	TGTGCCAGCAGTTTATCCGTAGCGGGAGTGGACAATGAGCAGTTCTTC
TRBJ2-7	NA	TRBV6-5	NA	CASKGDRGYEQYF	TGTGCCAGCAAGGGGGATAGGGGGTACGAGCAGTACTTC
TRBJ1-1	NA	TRBV6-1	NA	CASSPGGQKNTEAFF	TGTGCCAGCAGTCCAGGCGGACAGAAGAACACTGAAGCTTTCTTT
TRBJ2-1	TRBD2	TRBV7-2	NA	CASSSTSGPLNEQFF	TGTGCCAGCAGCTCGACTAGCGGGCCTTTAAATGAGCAGTTCTTC
TRBJ1-1	TRBD1	TRBV7-3	NA	CASATGMNTEAFF	TGTGCCAGCGCGACAGGGATGAACACTGAAGCTTTCTTT
TRBJ1-1	NA	TRBV5-1	NA	CASRPPGANTEAFF	TGCGCCAGCCGACCACCGGGAGCGAACACTGAAGCTTTCTTT
TRBJ2-7	TRBD1	TRBV18	once	CASSRERDRVGYEQYF	TGTGCCAGCTCACGGGAGCGGGACAGGGTGGGCTACGAGCAGTACTTC
TRBJ1-5	NA	TRBV19	NA	CASSRFDRSGPQHF	TGTGCCAGTAGCCGATTCGACAGGTCTGGGCCCCAGCATTTT
TRBJ2-7	NA	TRBV28	NA	CASTAGGSVSYEQYF	TGTGCCAGCACCGCAGGAGGGAGCGTATCCTACGAGCAGTACTTC
TRBJ2-3	TRBD2	TRBV5-4	few	CASSTAAGEYTDTQYF	TGTGCCAGCAGCACCGCAGCGGGGGAGTACACAGATACGCAGTATTTT
TRBJ2-4	NA	TRBV6-1	NA	CASSENGAGPAKNIQYF	TGTGCCAGCAGTGAAAATGGGGCAGGGCCGGCCAAAAACATTCAGTACTTC
TRBJ1-3	TRBD1	TRBV19	NA	CASSFRTGGASGNTIYF	TGTGCCAGTAGTTTTCGGACAGGGGGCGCGTCTGGAAACACCATATATTTT
TRBJ2-3	TRBD2	TRBV28	NA	CASRFGLAGGGTDTQYF	TGTGCCAGCAGGTTCGGACTAGCGGGAGGAGGCACAGATACGCAGTATTTT
TRBJ1-1	NA	TRBV6-6	NA	CASSPTGPNTEAFF	TGTGCCAGCAGTCCCACAGGGCCTAACACTGAAGCTTTCTTT
TRBJ2-7	NA	TRBV19	NA	CASSNFYEQYF	TGTGCCAGTAGCAACTTCTACGAGCAGTACTTC
TRBJ2-5	TRBD2	TRBV5-1	NA	CASRTGTSGRVRETQYF	TGCGCCAGCAGAACCGGGACTAGCGGGAGAGTACGAGAGACCCAGTACTTC
TRBJ1-1	NA	TRBV15	NA	CATSSTRGGQNTEAFF	TGTGCCACCAGCAGCACGAGGGGGGGACAAAACACTGAAGCTTTCTTT
TRBJ2-1	NA	TRBV5-1	NA	CASSLVGGADNEQFF	TGCGCCAGCAGCTTGGTGGGGGGGGCGGACAATGAGCAGTTCTTC
TRBJ2-7	NA	TRBV11-2	NA	CASSSSRRAYEQYF	TGTGCCAGCAGTTCGTCACGGAGGGCTTACGAGCAGTACTTC
TRBJ2-6	TRBD1	TRBV28	NA	CASSPTGAGANVLTF	TGTGCCAGCAGCCCTACAGGGGCCGGGGCCAACGTCCTGACTTTC
TRBJ2-3	TRBD2	TRBV28	NA	CASSLTSGGALGTQYF	TGTGCCAGCAGTTTAACTAGCGGGGGTGCCCTAGGTACGCAGTATTTT
TRBJ1-1	NA	TRBV7-6	few	CASSLLSNTEAFF	TGTGCCAGCAGCCTTTTATCGAACACTGAAGCTTTCTTT
TRBJ1-1	NA	TRBV27	few	CASSLIGTITEAFF	TGTGCCAGCAGTTTAATTGGGACAATCACTGAAGCTTTCTTT
TRBJ1-4	TRBD1	TRBV25-1	NA	CASSGRQGALEKLFF	TGTGCCAGCAGTGGTCGACAGGGGGCCCTTGAAAAACTGTTTTTT